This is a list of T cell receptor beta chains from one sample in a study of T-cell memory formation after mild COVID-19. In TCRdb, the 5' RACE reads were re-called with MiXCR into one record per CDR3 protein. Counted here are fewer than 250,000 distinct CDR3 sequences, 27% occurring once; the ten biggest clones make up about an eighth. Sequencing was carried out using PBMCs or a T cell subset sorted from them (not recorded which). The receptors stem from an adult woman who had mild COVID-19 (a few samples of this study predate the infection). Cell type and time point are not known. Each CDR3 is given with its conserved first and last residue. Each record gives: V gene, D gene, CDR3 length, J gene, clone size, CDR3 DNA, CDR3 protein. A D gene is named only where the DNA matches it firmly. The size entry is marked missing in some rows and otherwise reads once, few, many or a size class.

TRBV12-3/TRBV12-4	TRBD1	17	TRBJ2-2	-	TGTGCCAGCAGTTTGGTTGGACAGGGAATCGACACCGGGGAGCTGTTTTTT	CASSLVGQGIDTGELFF
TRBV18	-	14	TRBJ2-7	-	TGTGCCAGCTCCCCCCCGGGCTACCCCGCCGAGCAGTACTTC	CASSPPGYPAEQYF
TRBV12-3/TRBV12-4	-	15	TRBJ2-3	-	TGTGCCAGCAGGGAGACAGGATTAGTGGGAGATACGCAGTATTTT	CASRETGLVGDTQYF
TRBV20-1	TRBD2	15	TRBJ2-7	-	TGCAGTGGAGTAGCGGGGGGTCTAAGCTCCTACGAGCAGTACTTC	CSGVAGGLSSYEQYF
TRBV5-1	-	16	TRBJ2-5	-	TGCGCCAGCAGCTTGGGGACAGCCGGCGGGTCAGAGACCCAGTACTTC	CASSLGTAGGSETQYF
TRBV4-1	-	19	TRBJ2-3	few	TGCGCCAGCAGCCAAGATTTGACAGGACCCCCTAGGGTTGGAGGGACGCAGTATTTT	CASSQDLTGPPRVGGTQYF
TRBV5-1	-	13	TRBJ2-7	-	TGCGCCAGCAGCTTGGTTGGGGGGCGCGAGCAGTACTTC	CASSLVGGREQYF
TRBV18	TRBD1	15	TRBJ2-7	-	TGTGCCAGCTCACCGGTCGGACAGGGGGCAGGCGAGCAGTACTTC	CASSPVGQGAGEQYF
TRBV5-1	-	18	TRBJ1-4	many	TGCGCCAGCAGCTTTGGACAGCCTCAATCGGCAACTAATGAAAAACTGTTTTTT	CASSFGQPQSATNEKLFF
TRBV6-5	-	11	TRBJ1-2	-	TGTGCCATTGGGCGGAACTATGGCTACACCTTC	CAIGRNYGYTF
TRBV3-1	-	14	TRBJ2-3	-	TGTGCCAGCAGCCCGGCGGGCAGGGGTGATACGCAGTATTTT	CASSPAGRGDTQYF
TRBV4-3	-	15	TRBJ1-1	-	TGCGCCAGCAGCCTCCGGCCTGCAGCTAACACTGAAGCTTTCTTT	CASSLRPAANTEAFF
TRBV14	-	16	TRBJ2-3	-	TGTGCCAGCAGCCTCTACGGGGGAGGTGGAACAGATACGCAGTATTTT	CASSLYGGGGTDTQYF
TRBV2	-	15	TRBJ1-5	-	TGTGCCAGCAGTGAAAACCCGGGGGACCATCAGCCCCAGCATTTT	CASSENPGDHQPQHF
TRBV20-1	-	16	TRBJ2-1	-	TGCAGTGCTAGAGGCGGCCCTGGAAGCTCCTACAATGAGCAGTTCTTC	CSARGGPGSSYNEQFF
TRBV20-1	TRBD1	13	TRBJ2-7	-	TGCAGTCCTTCGGGACAGGGCTCCTACGAGCAGTACTTC	CSPSGQGSYEQYF
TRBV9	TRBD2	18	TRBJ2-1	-	TGTGCCAGCAGCTCCAGGCTCGCCGGGACTAGCTTCCCCAATGAGCAGTTCTTC	CASSSRLAGTSFPNEQFF
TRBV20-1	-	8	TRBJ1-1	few	TGCAGTGCCTCGGACCGTCGCTTT	CSASDRRF
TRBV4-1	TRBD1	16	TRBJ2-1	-	TGCGCCAGCAGCCAAGTAGGGACAGGTCCCTACAATGAGCAGTTCTTC	CASSQVGTGPYNEQFF
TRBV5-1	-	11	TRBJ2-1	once	TGCGCCAGCAGCCCGGACACCCAGCGGTTCTTC	CASSPDTQRFF
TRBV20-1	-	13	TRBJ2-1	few	TGCAGTGCGTGCTGGGATGGGTACAATGAGCAGTTCTTC	CSACWDGYNEQFF
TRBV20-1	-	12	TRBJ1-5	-	TGCAGTGCTACCCATTCAAATCAGCCCCAGCATTTT	CSATHSNQPQHF
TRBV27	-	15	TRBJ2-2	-	TGTGCCAGCAGTTTATTGGGGCACCCGCCCGGGGAGCTGTTTTTT	CASSLLGHPPGELFF
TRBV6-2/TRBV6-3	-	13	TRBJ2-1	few	TGTGCCAGCAGTTACCCAGGGACTTTTGAGCAGTTCTTC	CASSYPGTFEQFF
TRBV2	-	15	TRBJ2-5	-	TGTGCCAGCAGGCCCCCGGCGGGGATCAGAGAGACCCAGTACTTC	CASRPPAGIRETQYF
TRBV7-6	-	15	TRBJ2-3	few	TGTGCCAGCAGCTTAACTTACGGGCAGCCAGATACGCAGTATTTT	CASSLTYGQPDTQYF
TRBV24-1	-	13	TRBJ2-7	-	TGTGCCACCAGTGATCCCAGGATCGACGAGCAGTACTTC	CATSDPRIDEQYF
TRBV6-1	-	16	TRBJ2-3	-	TGTGCCAGCAGTGGTCCAGCGGGCCTAAGCACAGATACGCAGTATTTT	CASSGPAGLSTDTQYF
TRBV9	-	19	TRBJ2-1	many	TGTGCCAGCAGCGTAGCAGGGGGTGGTAGCGGTGAACTCTACAATGAGCAGTTCTTC	CASSVAGGGSGELYNEQFF
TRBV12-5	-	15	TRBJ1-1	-	TGTGCTAGTGGCCCCCCGGAGGCAGCAAACACTGAAGCTTTCTTT	CASGPPEAANTEAFF
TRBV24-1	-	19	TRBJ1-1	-	TGTGCCACCAGTGACAGAACCCACCCTTGGGGGGGAGAGGACACTGAAGCTTTCTTT	CATSDRTHPWGGEDTEAFF
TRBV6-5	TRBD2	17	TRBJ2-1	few	TGTGCCAGCAGCACCCTCGGGGGTAGCGGGAGGGCTGGTGAGCAGTTCTTC	CASSTLGGSGRAGEQFF
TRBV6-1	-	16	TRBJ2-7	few	TGTGCCAGCAGTGATCTGGGCAGGGCCCTCACCTACGAGCAGTACTTC	CASSDLGRALTYEQYF
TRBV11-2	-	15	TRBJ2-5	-	TGTGCCAGCAGCGCCCTTGGTAGTCGTGGGGAGACCCAGTACTTC	CASSALGSRGETQYF
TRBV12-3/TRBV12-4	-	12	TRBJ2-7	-	TGTGCCAGCAGTTTTGGGCAGTACGAGCAGTACTTC	CASSFGQYEQYF
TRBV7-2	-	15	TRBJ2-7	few	TGTGCCAGCAGCTTAGTTAGGCGGGCCCCCTACGAGCAGTACTTC	CASSLVRRAPYEQYF
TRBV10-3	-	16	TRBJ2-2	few	TGTGCCATCAGGACCTCGGTGGGGGACAACACCGGGGAGCTGTTTTTT	CAIRTSVGDNTGELFF
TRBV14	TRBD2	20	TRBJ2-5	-	TGTGCCAGCAGCCAAGAATCCCCTACTAGCGGGAGGAAGGGATTGAAGACCCAGTACTTC	CASSQESPTSGRKGLKTQYF
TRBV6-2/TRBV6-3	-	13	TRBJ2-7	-	TGTGCCAGCAGTTACTCGACTGGCGACGAGCAGTACTTC	CASSYSTGDEQYF
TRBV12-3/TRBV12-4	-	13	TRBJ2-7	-	TGTGCCAGCAGTTTCGCAGAGACCTACGAGCAGTACTTC	CASSFAETYEQYF
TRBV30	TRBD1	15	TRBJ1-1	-	TGTGCCTGGAGTGGCAGGGGGCGGGGGAACACTGAAGCTTTCTTT	CAWSGRGRGNTEAFF
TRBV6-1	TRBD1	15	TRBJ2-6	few	TGTGCCAGCAGGACAGGGGGCTCTGGGGCCAACGTCCTGACTTTC	CASRTGGSGANVLTF
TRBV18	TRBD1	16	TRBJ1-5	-	TGTGCCAGCTCCGGATACGGACAGGGTGTGAATCAGCCCCAGCATTTT	CASSGYGQGVNQPQHF
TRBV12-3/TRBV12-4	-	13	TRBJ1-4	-	TGTGCCAGCAGTTTAGGGACGGTTGAAAAACTGTTTTTT	CASSLGTVEKLFF
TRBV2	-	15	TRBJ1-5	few	TGTGCCTCTCAAGGCGACGCAGGGGGCAATCAGCCCCAGCATTTT	CASQGDAGGNQPQHF
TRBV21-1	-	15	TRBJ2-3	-	TGTGCCAGCAGCAAATCGGCTAGGTCGCCAGATACGCAGTATTTT	CASSKSARSPDTQYF
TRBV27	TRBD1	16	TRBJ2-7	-	TGTGCCAGCAGTTACGGACCCGGGACAGGGTACGACGAGCAGTACTTC	CASSYGPGTGYDEQYF
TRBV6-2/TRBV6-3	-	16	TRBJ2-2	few	TGTGCCAGCAGTTACGGGACCACGGTGAAGGCCGGGGAGCTGTTTTTT	CASSYGTTVKAGELFF
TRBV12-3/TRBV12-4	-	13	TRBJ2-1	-	TGTGCCAGCAGTTTGCGGGAACACAATGAGCAGTTCTTC	CASSLREHNEQFF
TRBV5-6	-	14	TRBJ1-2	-	TGTGCCAGCAGCAAGGGCGGAGGGGGCTATGGCTACACCTTC	CASSKGGGGYGYTF
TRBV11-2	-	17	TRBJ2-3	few	TGTGCCAGCAGCTTAGATCCGAAGGGGATAAGGACAGATACGCAGTATTTT	CASSLDPKGIRTDTQYF
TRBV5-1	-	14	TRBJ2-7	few	TGCGCCAGCAGCTTGGGCCCACCTCGGATCGAGCAGTACTTC	CASSLGPPRIEQYF
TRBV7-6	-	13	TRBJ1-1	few	TGTGCCAGCAGGGCGGGGGCCAACACTGAAGCTTTCTTT	CASRAGANTEAFF
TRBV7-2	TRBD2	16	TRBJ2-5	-	TGTGCCAGCAGCTTGGGACTAGCGGGAGGGGGAGAGACCCAGTACTTC	CASSLGLAGGGETQYF
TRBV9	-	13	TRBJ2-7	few	TGTGCCAGCAGCGTAGGGAGATCGGGGGAGCAGTACTTC	CASSVGRSGEQYF